The 27 T cell receptor beta chains listed next were all sequenced from one sample in a study of blood T cell repertoires in COVID-19. The table came from immunoSEQ multiplex PCR; TCRdb's copy has only in-frame clones and leaves some out. The sample contains over 350,000 clones, 86% of which appear only once. The source material was peripheral blood. Receptors originate from a woman in her twenties or thirties with active or convalescent COVID-19.

V is TRBV7-9 and J is TRBJ2-7; D may be TRBD1 (6 bases). The CDR3 totals 12 residues. Looked up from germline, CDR1 is SEHNR and CDR2 is FQNEAQ (reference sequence). CDR3 nucleotide sequence: TGTGCTACAGGGACGTTATCCTACGAGCAGTACTTC. This codes for CATGTLSYEQYF.

CDR3 amino acids: CASRGGTLRTEAFF. The CDR3 region has the DNA TGTGCCAGCAGGGGTGGAACACTGAGGACTGAAGCTTTCTTT. V is TRBV6-5 and J is TRBJ1-1; no clear D gene. The CDR3 has 14 residues. V lost 6 bases and J lost 5, with 16 bases in between. Germline lookup yields CDR1 MNHEY and CDR2 SVGAGI.

This clone appeared a single time. This sequence joins TRBV5-4 and TRBJ2-1; D perhaps matches TRBD1 (6 bases). The CDR3 runs to 14 residues. V gave up 4 bases and J gave up 2 bases, with 10 bases separating them. CDR1 SGHNT and CDR2 YYREEE come from the germline V gene (reference sequence). Written as DNA, the CDR3 is TGTGCCAGCAGCGTTACAGGGCCCTACAATGAGCAGTTCTTC. Protein product: CASSVTGPYNEQFF.

The CDR3 sequence: CASSLTGFGNQPQHF. The CDR3 DNA reads TGTGCCAGCAGTTTAACCGGGTTTGGCAATCAGCCCCAGCATTTT. This sequence joins TRBV27 and TRBJ1-5; unclear D gene. CDR1 is MNHEY, CDR2 SMNVEV, per germline (reference sequence). The CDR3 loop spans 15 amino acids. V was cut by 2 bases and J by 2 bases, with 10 bases left in between.

The chain recombines TRBV2 with TRBJ2-5, with TRBD1 as a possible D gene (5 bases). CDR1 and CDR2 from the germline V gene are SNHLY and FYNNEI. The CDR3 sequence is 12 residues long. Trimming shortened V by 3 bases and J by 9 bases, and 11 bases separated the two germline ends. The DNA of the CDR3 is TGTGCCAGCAGTGACAGGGATGGTTCCCAGTACTTC. Translating gives CASSDRDGSQYF.

The chain carries TRBV10-1 and TRBJ2-4; D is unresolved. Per the germline V gene, CDR1 is WNHNN and CDR2 is SYGVQD (reference sequence). V was cut by 0 bases and J by 0 bases, with 9 bases left in between. The length of the CDR3 is 16 residues. CDR3 residues: CASSESLYLAKNIQYF. The CDR3 DNA reads as TGCGCCAGCAGTGAGTCGCTATACCTAGCCAAAAACATTCAGTACTTC.

This chain joins TRBV2 and TRBJ2-7; the match to TRBD1 covers 7 bases. Germline CDR1 and CDR2: SNHLY and FYNNEI. Unmatched junction bases numbered 6, after V lost 9 bases and J lost 1 base. This CDR3 region has 13 residues. The CDR3 nucleotides are TGTGCCAGAGGGACAGTTAGTTCCTACGAGCAGTACTTC. This sequence encodes CARGTVSSYEQYF.

The V call is TRBV7-9, the J call TRBJ2-1; D is undetermined. Trimming left V 2 bases short and J 8 bases short, with 7 bases between. CDR3 length: 12 residues. From germline, CDR1 is SEHNR and CDR2 FQNEAQ (reference sequence). DNA for the CDR3: TGTGCCAGCAGCTTACAGTCCTATGAGCAGTTCTTC. It translates to CASSLQSYEQFF.

The rearrangement joins TRBV6-4 to TRBJ2-2, with 8 bases lining up with TRBD1. This CDR3 has 12 amino acids. Trimming removed 6 bases from V and 7 bases from J; junction bases left unmatched: 1. Germline V CDR1 and CDR2: MRHNA, SNTAGT. CDR3 nucleotide sequence: TGTGCCAGCAGACAGGGGGGCGGGGAGCTGTTTTTT. This gives the protein CASRQGGGELFF.

As DNA, the CDR3 is TGCAGCGTTGATGCCCAGGCGGGAGAGACCCAGTACTTC. It is translated as CSVDAQAGETQYF. The rearrangement links TRBV29-1 to TRBJ2-5, with a weak D call TRBD2 (5 bases). V was clipped by 3 bases and J by 4 bases, with 12 bases between them. Germline lookup yields CDR1 SQVTM and CDR2 ANQGSEA. The CDR3 length is 13 residues.

V usage is TRBV27 and J usage is TRBJ2-1; 10 bases are shared with TRBD2. CDR3 size: 15 residues. V was clipped by 5 bases and J by 6 bases; unmatched bases: 7. Germline V gives CDR1 MNHEY, CDR2 SMNVEV (reference sequence). CDR3 loop: CASSIGLAEFNEQFF. The CDR3 DNA sequence: TGTGCCAGCAGTATCGGACTAGCGGAATTCAATGAGCAGTTCTTC.

The chain combines TRBV19 with TRBJ1-2, with 9 positions matching TRBD1. The germline CDR1 and CDR2 sequences are LNHDA and SQIVND (reference sequence). This CDR3 contains 15 residues. Unmatched junction bases numbered 10, after V lost 7 bases and J lost 4 bases. The CDR3: CASTGGTGNLYGYTF. The CDR3 DNA sequence: TGTGCCAGTACGGGAGGGACAGGGAACCTCTATGGCTACACCTTC.

The V gene is TRBV6-4, the J gene TRBJ2-3; possible D gene TRBD1, 6 bases. CDR3 length: 15 residues. The V end lost 0 bases, the J end lost 3 bases, and 10 bases lay between the germline ends. Germline CDR1 and CDR2: MRHNA and SNTAGT. CDR3 nucleotides: TGTGCCAGCAGTGACTCGATTCAGGGGACAGATACGCAGTATTTT. It is translated as CASSDSIQGTDTQYF.

This rearrangement joins TRBV2 to TRBJ2-3; 7 bases map to TRBD2. CDR1 and CDR2 from the germline V gene are SNHLY and FYNNEI. V lost 6 bases to trimming and J lost 4 bases; unmatched junction nucleotides: 4. There are 13 residues in the CDR3. The CDR3 loop is CASSRLASDTQYF. The CDR3 bases are TGTGCCAGCAGCCGACTAGCCTCAGATACGCAGTATTTT.

The gene calls are TRBV19 and TRBJ1-2; D gene unclear. V lost 3 bases, J lost 4 bases, and 9 bases lay in between. This CDR3 region has 13 residues. In germline, CDR1 is LNHDA, CDR2 SQIVND (reference sequence). As DNA, the CDR3 is TGTGCCAGTAGTATGGGCCTGGTCTATGGCTACACCTTC. Translating it yields CASSMGLVYGYTF.

This chain links TRBV4-1 with TRBJ1-6; D is possibly TRBD1 (6 bases). The germline gives CDR1 MGHRA, CDR2 YSYEKL. V lost 3 bases and J 9 bases, leaving 12 bases between the germline ends. The CDR3 has 14 residues. The DNA for the CDR3 is TGCGCCAGCAGCCAGCCGGGACAAGTTTCACCCCTCCACTTT. The encoded protein is CASSQPGQVSPLHF.

The rearrangement uses TRBV6-4 and TRBJ1-2, with D uncertain. Trimming removed 5 bases at V and 8 bases at J, with 15 bases between. The germline V gene has CDR1 MRHNA and CDR2 SNTAGT. This CDR3 comprises 13 residues. The CDR3 here is CASSLPKLSGYTF. The CDR3 nucleotides are TGTGCCAGCAGTCTCCCCAAGCTCTCGGGCTACACCTTC.

The chain recombines TRBV7-9 with TRBJ2-1; D perhaps matches TRBD2 (6 bases). The length of the CDR3 is 14 residues. V was clipped by 6 bases and J by 5 bases, with 14 bases between them. Germline-derived CDR1 and CDR2 are SEHNR and FQNEAQ (reference sequence). CDR3 amino acids: CASSGLYSNNEQFF. The DNA of the CDR3 is TGTGCCAGCAGTGGACTATATTCAAACAATGAGCAGTTCTTC.

The chain has TRBV6-5 and TRBJ1-2, with a weak D call TRBD1 (5 bases). V was shortened by 5 bases and J by 6 bases, with 10 bases between the two germline ends. The CDR3 consists of 12 residues. Germline V gene data show CDR1 as MNHEY and CDR2 as SVGAGI. CDR3 in DNA: TGTGCCAGCAGTCAGGGAATGGATGGCTACACCTTC. This sequence encodes CASSQGMDGYTF.

The genes are TRBV18 and TRBJ1-4, with a possible D match to TRBD1 (6 bases). The CDR3 runs to 16 residues. Germline CDR1 and CDR2: KGHSH and LQKENI. V gave up 3 bases and J gave up 3 bases, with 14 bases separating them. The CDR3 region is CASSPPGGRSNEKLFF. DNA of the CDR3: TGTGCCAGCTCACCGCCTGGGGGCCGCTCTAATGAAAAACTGTTTTTT.

The rearrangement links TRBV29-1 to TRBJ2-7; 9 nucleotides line up with TRBD1. CDR3 length: 12 residues. V was clipped by 6 bases and J by 4 bases; unmatched bases: 4. CDR1 and CDR2 from the germline V gene are SQVTM and ANQGSEA. As DNA, the CDR3 is TGCAGCGTGGGACAGGGTCGATACGAGCAGTACTTC. It is translated as CSVGQGRYEQYF.

This chain links TRBV9 with TRBJ1-2; TRBD1 is a possible D gene (5 bases). CDR1 and CDR2 (germline): SGDLS, YYNGEE. This CDR3 has 16 amino acids. V lost 0 bases and J 4 bases, leaving 16 bases between the germline ends. Here the CDR3 DNA reads TGTGCCAGCAGCGTAGTGGGGACGGCGGGAGGCTATGGCTACACCTTC. Its translation is CASSVVGTAGGYGYTF.

The chain links TRBV5-1 to TRBJ2-2; 10 nucleotides line up with TRBD2. This CDR3 has 19 residues. The germline CDR1 and CDR2 sequences are SGHRS and YFSETQ. V shed 3 bases and J 0 bases; nucleotides not matched to a gene: 11. The CDR3 sequence: CASSSPLAGDPANTGELFF. The CDR3 region has the DNA TGCGCCAGCAGCTCTCCTCTAGCGGGGGATCCCGCGAACACCGGGGAGCTGTTTTTT.

This chain joins TRBV3-1 (or the pseudogene TRBV3-2) and TRBJ2-2; TRBD1 matches at 8 bases. The CDR3 is 14 amino acids. V gave up 1 base and J gave up 5 bases; unmatched junction bases: 0. Germline CDR1 is LGHDT and CDR2 is YNNKEL (reference sequence). CDR3 residues: CASSQGQGTGELFF. Here the CDR3 DNA reads TGTGCCAGCAGCCAAGGACAGGGGACCGGGGAGCTGTTTTTT.

This rearrangement joins TRBV7-2 to TRBJ2-1, with TRBD2 matching 9 bases. Germline V lookup: CDR1 SGHTA, CDR2 FQGNSA. Trimming at V came to 2 bases and at J to 2 bases, leaving 4 bases not matched to a gene. This CDR3 contains 16 residues. DNA for the CDR3: TGTGCCAGCAGCTTACCCCTAGCGGGAACCTACAATGAGCAGTTCTTC. It is translated as CASSLPLAGTYNEQFF.

This chain uses TRBV10-3 with TRBJ1-1; 7 positions match TRBD1. J lost 7 bases, V lost 10 bases, and 9 bases had no gene match. Germline values: CDR1 ENHRY, CDR2 SYGVKD. The CDR3 covers 12 residues. As DNA, the CDR3 is TGTGCCACCAGGGGGGGACCCAATGAAGCTTTCTTT. Translation: CATRGGPNEAFF.

V is TRBV6-2 or TRBV6-3 and J is TRBJ2-5; 8 nucleotides match TRBD2. Germline CDR1 reads MNHEY; CDR2 reads SVGEGT. This CDR3 has 17 amino acids. Unmatched junction bases numbered 13, after V lost 2 bases and J lost 5 bases. The CDR3 sequence is CASSYGIQREPRETQYF. CDR3 nucleotide sequence: TGTGCCAGCAGTTACGGGATCCAGCGGGAGCCTCGGGAGACCCAGTACTTC.